Described below is a single T cell receptor (beta chain) sequence and its context. The antigen remains undetermined. Preparing the TCRbeta library involved the use of unique molecular identifiers. TCRdb itself ran the PCR reads through MiXCR, one entry per CDR3 protein. Among 700,000 to 950,000 distinct CDR3 sequences listed, roughly 15% were seen once. Germline assignment: CDR1 LGHNA and CDR2 YNFKEQ. The CDR3 spans 20 residues. With V trimmed by 1 base and J by 4 bases, 14 bases remained unmatched. The data were taken from a study of T-cell reconstitution after alpha-beta-depleted transplantation in children. Points from the study as a whole: It was newly produced T cells that mostly accounted for T-cell counts and diversity one year after transplant. Several hundred expanded graft clones reportedly were the source of alpha-beta T cells about two months after transplant. Surviving recipient T cells and intrathymic progenitors accounted for some patients' high TCRbeta diversity at day 60.

The chain carries TRBV4-2 and TRBJ2-1; TRBD2 agrees at 12 bases. Sequencing was performed on PBMCs, mostly from graft donor cells, taken 360 days after TCRalphabeta/CD19-depleted stem cell transplant. The TCR originated in a male patient between 5 and 17 years old who had a stem cell transplant for acute lymphoblastic leukemia, so the T cells may come from the graft donor. DNA of the CDR3: TGTGCCAGCAGCCAAGTTTTAAAAGGACTAGCGGGGCCGTATTACAATGAGCAGTTCTTC. Translated, it gives CASSQVLKGLAGPYYNEQFF.